Detailed here is one T cell receptor beta chain. Its specificity is not known. Under the authors' procedure: Filtering was not the same, since immunoSEQ gave junction-only sequences without quality scores. Method: immunoSEQ multiplex PCR; TCRdb's copy keeps in-frame clones and lacks some. The DNA gave D and trimming, while V, J and clone size come from that table. The sample includes about 730,000 clones, approximately 72% of them seen just once. The record originates from a study of shared clonotypes between healthy human individuals. Overall study findings and caveats: Generation probabilities were higher for clonotypes shared across all four sorted-subset donors than for unshared ones. Generally, naive subsets came out with larger estimated richness than memory subsets.

This CDR3 spans 15 amino acids. Germline assignment: CDR1 MGHRA and CDR2 YSYEKL. The V gene lost 1 base and the J gene lost 3 bases, with 12 bases spanning the gap. CD4+ cell separation produced CD45RA+ naive and CD45RA-negative memory subsets. The specimen sequenced was memory CD4+ T cells sorted from blood. Documented subset: CD45RA-negative fraction. This sequence originates from a woman in her 30s in good health. This chain links TRBV4-1 with TRBJ1-2, with D possibly being TRBD1 (5 bases). The CDR3 region has the DNA TGCGCCAGCAGCCAAGGGTCAGGGCGGCACTATGGCTACACCTTC. It is translated as CASSQGSGRHYGYTF.